This TCR beta chain was found in a study of cytomegalovirus exposure and HLA in healthy donors. The PCR employed 60 Vbeta primers together with 13 Jbeta primers. Profiling relied on immunoSEQ multiplex PCR, and the TCRdb table lists in-frame clones only, not all of them. The table includes 140,000 to 150,000 clones, around 78% detected once. Remarks on this clone: Its target is not known.

Germline V lookup: CDR1 LGHNA, CDR2 YNFKEQ. The CDR3 spans 14 residues. V was cut by 7 bases and J by 5 bases, with 16 bases left in between. Findings and caveats of the study: A further, later analysis showed that HLA-associated TCR beta chains (compared with equally common others) were more clonally expanded. A missense DCLRE1C variant was associated with V- and J-gene trimming of TCR beta chains in a later analysis, and an independent cohort replicated the association. A later analysis showed TCR association rates differing by HLA locus, peaking at DRB1 and lowest at HLA-C.

Sequencing used PBMCs. The sequence derives from a man aged 40-49 years in good health and CMV-seropositive. J is TRBJ2-3 and V is TRBV4-2; possibly TRBD1 for D (6 bases). The CDR3 reads CASTDGAGEDTQYF. CDR3 sequence (DNA): TGTGCCAGCACGGACGGGGCAGGGGAAGATACGCAGTATTTT.